These 15 T cell receptor beta chains share one sample of origin, sequenced in a study of blood T cell repertoires in COVID-19. Some clones are missing from TCRdb's copy, which holds only in-frame ones; the method was immunoSEQ multiplex PCR. Of 300,000 to 400,000 clones detected, 85% appear once; the ten largest clones hold approximately 7.6%. Sequenced input: peripheral blood. These TCRs come from a human donor in a cohort sampled during active COVID-19.

The chain uses TRBV12-3 or TRBV12-4 and TRBJ1-2; D uncertain. This CDR3 is built from 13 residues. V lost 4 bases and J 5 bases, leaving 11 bases between the germline ends. The CDR3 spells CASSSTRGYGYTF. CDR3 nucleotide sequence: TGTGCCAGCAGTTCGACTCGAGGATATGGCTACACCTTC.

The gene calls are TRBV19 and TRBJ2-1, with TRBD2 identical over 9 bases. V lost 6 bases, J lost 9 bases, and 6 bases stayed unmatched. The length of the CDR3 is 13 residues. Germline V CDR1 and CDR2: LNHDA, SQIVND (reference sequence). CDR3: CASRASGEGEQFF. The CDR3 coding sequence is TGTGCCAGTAGGGCTAGCGGGGAAGGTGAGCAGTTCTTC.

This chain uses TRBV4-1 with TRBJ1-1, with D unresolved. The CDR3 extends over 14 amino acids. Trimming took off 4 bases at V and 0 bases at J, with 9 bases between the two ends. Germline CDR1 is MGHRA and CDR2 is YSYEKL. CDR3 DNA: TGCGCCAGCAGCCCATCGGGGTTGAACACTGAAGCTTTCTTT. Amino acids: CASSPSGLNTEAFF.

This chain joins TRBV6-5 and TRBJ1-5; 7 bases are shared with TRBD1. Germline V gives CDR1 MNHEY, CDR2 SVGAGI. The CDR3 is 12 amino acids. The V gene end was trimmed by 7 bases and the J gene end by 9 bases; junction bases not matched to a gene: 6. Written as DNA, the CDR3 is TGTGCCAGCAACACGAGGGGGCGGCCCCAGCATTTT. The encoded protein is CASNTRGRPQHF.

The rearrangement uses TRBV4-1 and TRBJ2-7; D may be TRBD2 (6 bases). V shed 2 bases and J shed 3 bases, with 11 bases lying between them. This CDR3 is built from 14 residues. Looked up from germline, CDR1 is MGHRA and CDR2 is YSYEKL. The CDR3 loop reads CASSQKEGFYEQYF. Here the CDR3 DNA reads TGCGCCAGCAGCCAAAAGGAGGGATTCTACGAGCAGTACTTC.

The rearrangement uses TRBV4-2 and TRBJ2-7; TRBD2 is a possible D gene (6 bases). Looked up from germline, CDR1 is LGHNA and CDR2 is YNFKEQ. With 4 bases removed from V and 2 bases from J, the gap between germline ends came to 21 bases. The CDR3 runs to 17 residues. In DNA form, the CDR3 reads TGTGCCAGCAGCCGCGTCAATGGGGGACTGTCGGCCTACGAGCAGTACTTC. Amino acid sequence: CASSRVNGGLSAYEQYF.

V usage is TRBV7-6 and J usage is TRBJ2-3; tentative D call: TRBD1 (5 bases). V was shortened by 5 bases and J by 2 bases, with 8 bases between the two germline ends. The CDR3 extends over 13 amino acids. CDR1 SGHVS and CDR2 FNYEAQ come from the germline V gene. DNA of the CDR3: TGTGCCAGCAGCGGGGCGGCCACAGATACGCAGTATTTT. Residues: CASSGAATDTQYF. Full variable domain (rest looked up from reference TRBV7-6 and TRBJ2-3): GAGVSQSPRYKVTKRGQDVALRCDPISGHVSLYWYRQALGQGPEFLTYFNYEAQQDKSGLPNDRFSAERPEGSISTLTIQRTEQRDSAMYRCASSGAATDTQYFGPGTRLTVL.

The chain combines TRBV3-1 (or the pseudogene TRBV3-2) with TRBJ1-5; TRBD1 aligns across 7 bases. Germline V CDR1 and CDR2: LGHDT, YNNKEL (reference sequence). With 6 bases clipped from V and 1 base from J, the junction kept 9 bases outside the gene matches. This CDR3 spans 16 amino acids. The DNA of the CDR3 is TGTGCCAGCAGTCGAGGACAGGTCGGGAGCAATCAGCCCCAGCATTTT. Its protein is CASSRGQVGSNQPQHF.

This CDR3 reads CASSPGTSIEEQYF. The CDR3, as DNA: TGTGCCAGCTCACCCGGGACATCTATTGAAGAGCAGTACTTC. The chain has TRBV18 and TRBJ2-7, with D maybe TRBD1 (6 bases). Germline V lookup: CDR1 KGHSH, CDR2 LQKENI. V shed 3 bases and J shed 7 bases, with 16 bases lying between them. The CDR3 spans 14 residues.

The chain has TRBV6-5 and TRBJ2-7; no reliable D call. Germline V lookup: CDR1 MNHEY, CDR2 SVGAGI. Deletions cut 6 bases from V and 4 bases from J, with 4 bases between. The CDR3 extends over 10 amino acids. The DNA of the CDR3 is TGTGCCAGCAGGAGTTACGAGCAGTACTTC. Amino acids: CASRSYEQYF.

The V call is TRBV6-5, the J call TRBJ2-1; 7 positions agree with TRBD2. The V gene's germline CDR1 is MNHEY and CDR2 SVGAGI. This CDR3 is 16 amino acids long. V lost 2 bases, J lost 0 bases, and 4 bases stayed unmatched. The CDR3 here is CASSYLRGVSYNEQFF. The DNA for the CDR3 is TGTGCCAGCAGTTACCTTCGGGGGGTCTCCTACAATGAGCAGTTCTTC.

The V gene is TRBV6-2 or TRBV6-3, the J gene TRBJ2-2, with TRBD1 matching 9 bases. V trimming: 0 bases; J trimming: 0 bases; junction bases outside the gene matches: 2. Germline V gene data show CDR1 as MNHEY and CDR2 as SVGEGT. The CDR3 spans 17 residues. DNA of the CDR3: TGTGCCAGCAGTTACTCTACAGGGGGCGCGAACACCGGGGAGCTGTTTTTT. Translated: CASSYSTGGANTGELFF.

The chain recombines TRBV12-3 or TRBV12-4 with TRBJ2-1; D might be TRBD2 (5 bases). The CDR3 is 12 amino acids. With 8 bases removed from V and 2 bases from J, the gap between germline ends came to 7 bases. The DNA of the CDR3 is TGTGCCAGCGGGAGTACCTACAATGAGCAGTTCTTC. Amino acid sequence: CASGSTYNEQFF.

The rearrangement links TRBV14 to TRBJ1-4, with TRBD1 matching 9 bases. The CDR3 runs to 16 residues. Germline-derived CDR1 and CDR2 are SGHDN and FVKESK. The J segment lost 5 bases and the V segment lost 3 bases, leaving 7 bases of the junction unmatched. In DNA, the CDR3 is TGTGCCAGCAGCCAGTCTACAGGGGGCGGCAATGAAAAACTGTTTTTT. This sequence encodes CASSQSTGGGNEKLFF.

V and J are TRBV19 and TRBJ1-2; 11 nucleotides agree with TRBD1. After removal of 9 bases from V and 8 bases from J, the junction contained 2 bases not matched to a gene. Germline V gene data show CDR1 as LNHDA and CDR2 as SQIVND (reference sequence). The CDR3 runs to 11 residues. CDR3 protein: CASRTGGGYTF. DNA for the CDR3: TGTGCCAGCCGGACAGGGGGCGGCTACACCTTC.